Sequencing of this T cell receptor beta chain was carried out in a study of vaccination and CD4 T cells after COVID-19. Study details: Convalescents were six males and four females, two of them Hispanic. Controls used CEFX viral epitopes (positive), HIV-1 Nef peptides (negative), or no peptide. Timing of post-vaccine sample collection was a median roughly 66 days after dose two, with a range of 14 to 241.

Sample time point: late sampling 161 to 241 days after vaccination in a few convalescent patients. Sample treatment: approximately 9-day PBMC culture with coronavirus spike peptide pools or control peptides (ViraFEST assay). The Oncomine TCR Beta short-read assay sequenced DNA from cultured CD4+ T cells. In TCRdb, the PCR reads were re-called with MiXCR into one record per CDR3 protein. Among more than 15,000 distinct CDR3 sequences listed, under 60% were seen once. Germline lookup yields CDR1 MNHEY and CDR2 SMNVEV (reference sequence). V was shortened by 5 bases and J by 5 bases, with 13 bases between the two germline ends. This CDR3 has 14 amino acids. Concerning this clonotype itself: Its antigen is not identified.

The starting material was CD4+ T cells from blood, cultured in vitro, obtained about 7 months after SARS-CoV-2 vaccination. This clonotype was sampled from a human donor who had recovered from COVID-19. The chain is built from TRBV27 and TRBJ2-1, with D possibly matching TRBD1 (5 bases). CDR3 sequence reads: CASSPRFRDNEQFF. The CDR3 DNA is TGTGCCAGCAGTCCCCGGTTCAGGGACAATGAGCAGTTCTTC.